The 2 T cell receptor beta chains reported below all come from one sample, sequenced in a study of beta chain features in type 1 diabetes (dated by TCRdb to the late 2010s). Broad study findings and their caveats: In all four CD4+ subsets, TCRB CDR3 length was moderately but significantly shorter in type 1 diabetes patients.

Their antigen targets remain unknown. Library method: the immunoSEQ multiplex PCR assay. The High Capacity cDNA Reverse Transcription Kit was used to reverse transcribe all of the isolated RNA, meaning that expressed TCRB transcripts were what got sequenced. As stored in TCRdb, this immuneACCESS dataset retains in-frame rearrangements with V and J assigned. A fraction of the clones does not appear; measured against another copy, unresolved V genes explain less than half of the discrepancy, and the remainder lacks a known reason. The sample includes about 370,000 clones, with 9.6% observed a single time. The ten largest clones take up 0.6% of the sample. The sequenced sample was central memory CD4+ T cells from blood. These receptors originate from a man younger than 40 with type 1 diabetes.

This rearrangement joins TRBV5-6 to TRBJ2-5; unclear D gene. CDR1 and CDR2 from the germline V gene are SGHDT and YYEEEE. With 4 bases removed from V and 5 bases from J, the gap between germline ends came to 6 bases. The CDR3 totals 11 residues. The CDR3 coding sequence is TGTGCCAGCAGCCTCTATGAGACCCAGTACTTC. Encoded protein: CASSLYETQYF. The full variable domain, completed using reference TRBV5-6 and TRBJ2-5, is DAGVTQSPTHLIKTRGQQVTLRCSPKSGHDTVSWYQQALGQGPQFIFQYYEEEERQRGNFPDRFSGHQFPNYSSELNVNALLLGDSALYLCASSLYETQYFGPGTRLLVL.

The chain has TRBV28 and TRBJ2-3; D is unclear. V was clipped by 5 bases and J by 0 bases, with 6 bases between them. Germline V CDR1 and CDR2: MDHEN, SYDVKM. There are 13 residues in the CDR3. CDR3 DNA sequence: TGTGCCAGCAGTGCGTCTAGCACAGATACGCAGTATTTT. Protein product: CASSASSTDTQYF.